This T cell receptor beta chain is drawn from a study of spatial heterogeneity in lung cancer. Looking at the study overall: Within raw reads, each unique TCR and UMI combination appeared on average more than ten times. Regarding the study as a whole: Counts that tracked tumor mutation counts were those of expanded intratumoral alpha and beta TCRs.

This clonotype rates as medium-sized. Its cognate antigen is unknown. MiXCR was run by TCRdb on the 5' RACE reads, yielding one entry per CDR3 protein. The sample yields over 2,500 distinct CDR3 sequences, about 53% seen once. Noted time point: sample taken at primary tumor resection. A total of over 70 untreated early-stage non-small cell lung cancer patients served as donors. Unsorted whole RNA of tumor, nontumor lung or frozen PBMC was sequenced. The CDR3 spans 15 residues. Trimming cost V 5 bases and J 1 base; bases outside gene matches: 6. Germline CDR1 reads SEHNR; CDR2 reads FQNEAQ (reference sequence).

The chain uses TRBV7-9 and TRBJ1-1, with 8 bases that match TRBD1. The material sequenced was lung tumor tissue, taken at surgery. The receptor comes from a male donor with early-stage non-small cell lung cancer. CDR3 DNA: TGTGCCAGCAGCCCTGGACAGGGATGGAACACTGAAGCTTTCTTT. As protein: CASSPGQGWNTEAFF. Full variable domain (missing parts from reference TRBV7-9 and TRBJ1-1): DTGVSQNPRHKITKRGQNVTFRCDPISEHNRLYWYRQTLGQGPEFLTYFQNEAQLEKSRLLSDRFSAERPKGSFSTLEIQRTEQGDSAMYLCASSPGQGWNTEAFFGQGTRLTVV.